These 26 T cell receptor beta chains were all obtained from the same sample, sequenced in a study of T-cell memory formation after mild COVID-19. TCRdb fed the 5' RACE reads into MiXCR, producing one record per CDR3 protein. Of about 560,000 distinct CDR3 sequences listed, approximately 19% were seen once; the top ten hold 12%. Sequencing used PBMCs or a T cell subset sorted from them (not recorded which). The source of these receptors is an adult woman who had mild COVID-19 (a few samples of this study predate the infection). Cell type and time point are not known.

There are many counts of this clonotype. V usage is TRBV7-9 and J usage is TRBJ2-3; 10 nucleotides agree with TRBD2. J gave up 4 bases and V 5 bases, and 12 bases lay outside the gene matches. The CDR3 extends over 17 amino acids. The germline gives CDR1 SEHNR, CDR2 FQNEAQ (reference sequence). DNA for the CDR3: TGTGCCAGCAGCGAACTCTCGTGGAGCGGGAGGGCAGATACGCAGTATTTT. Translated, it gives CASSELSWSGRADTQYF.

The chain carries TRBV7-9 and TRBJ2-1, with a weak D call TRBD2 (6 bases). Germline CDR1 and CDR2: SEHNR and FQNEAQ (reference sequence). Trimming removed 2 bases at V and 8 bases at J, with 13 bases between. This CDR3 comprises 14 residues. CDR3 in amino acids: CASSLTGALDEQFF. CDR3 DNA: TGTGCCAGCAGCTTAACGGGAGCCCTGGATGAGCAGTTCTTC.

This clonotype appeared a few times. This chain links TRBV2 with TRBJ2-2, with no clear D. The V and J ends lost 0 bases and 2 bases respectively, with 10 bases between them. The germline gives CDR1 SNHLY, CDR2 FYNNEI. The CDR3 covers 16 residues. The CDR3 region has the DNA TGTGCCAGCAGTGAAGCGAGCCCCGGTAACACCGGGGAGCTGTTTTTT. It encodes CASSEASPGNTGELFF.

A few counts support this clonotype. The rearrangement uses TRBV4-1 and TRBJ1-2; 7 bases are a match to TRBD1. This CDR3 spans 17 amino acids. The germline V gene encodes CDR1 MGHRA and CDR2 YSYEKL. Germline trimming cut 5 bases from V and 6 bases from J; bases unmatched to any gene: 18. The CDR3 DNA reads TGCGCCAGCAGCTCTCCCCAGGGGGGCTTTCCTATTGATGGCTACACCTTC. This translates into CASSSPQGGFPIDGYTF.

This clonotype occurred a few times. The chain combines TRBV30 with TRBJ2-7; 12 bases are a match to TRBD2. Trimming removed 2 bases from V and 6 bases from J; junction bases left unmatched: 20. This CDR3 has 19 amino acids. The germline gives CDR1 GTSNPN, CDR2 SVGIG (reference sequence). The CDR3 spells CAWSLTGNLWTSGIGEQYF. The CDR3, as DNA: TGTGCCTGGAGTCTGACTGGTAATTTGTGGACTAGCGGGATCGGCGAGCAGTACTTC.

V gene TRBV7-2 combines with J gene TRBJ1-5; D gene uncertain. The germline V gene encodes CDR1 SGHTA and CDR2 FQGNSA. This CDR3 is 14 amino acids long. Trimming removed 0 bases at V and 3 bases at J, with 6 bases between. The CDR3 here is CASSLAVTNQPQHF. The CDR3, as DNA: TGTGCCAGCAGCTTAGCAGTTACCAATCAGCCCCAGCATTTT.

This clonotype appeared a few times. V usage is TRBV7-9 and J usage is TRBJ1-1; 9 bases are shared with TRBD1. Trimming took 3 bases from V and 1 from J; bases not matched to a gene: 6. The CDR3 consists of 16 residues. Germline loops: CDR1 SEHNR, CDR2 FQNEAQ (reference sequence). CDR3 amino acids: CASSFLQGARNTEAFF. In DNA form, the CDR3 reads TGTGCCAGCAGCTTCCTACAGGGGGCGCGGAACACTGAAGCTTTCTTT.

The J gene is TRBJ2-7, the V gene TRBV4-2, with 7 positions matching TRBD2. V shed 4 bases and J 6 bases; nucleotides not matched to a gene: 6. Germline CDR1 is LGHNA and CDR2 is YNFKEQ. There are 13 residues in the CDR3. The CDR3 protein is CASSPLTSLEQYF. The DNA for the CDR3 is TGTGCCAGCAGCCCGCTGACTAGCCTCGAGCAGTACTTC.

A few counts support this clonotype. The chain employs TRBV12-3 or TRBV12-4 and TRBJ2-1, with no clear D. V gave up 6 bases and J gave up 7 bases, with 16 bases separating them. This CDR3 comprises 14 residues. The CDR3 sequence is CASSPTSVGNEQFF. The DNA for the CDR3 is TGTGCCAGCAGCCCCACCTCGGTGGGGAATGAGCAGTTCTTC.

This rearrangement joins TRBV19 to TRBJ2-7; D is undetermined. The V gene lost 3 bases and the J gene lost 6 bases, with 15 bases spanning the gap. The CDR3 sequence is 14 residues long. CDR1 and CDR2 from the germline V gene are LNHDA and SQIVND (reference sequence). CDR3 loop: CASSISPTLREQYF. CDR3 sequence (DNA): TGTGCCAGTAGTATTTCACCGACACTCCGCGAGCAGTACTTC. The full variable domain, its missing parts supplied by reference TRBV19 and TRBJ2-7, is DGGITQSPKYLFRKEGQNVTLSCEQNLNHDAMYWYRQDPGQGLRLIYYSQIVNDFQKGDIAEGYSVSREKKESFPLTVTSAQKNPTAFYLCASSISPTLREQYFGPGTRLTVT.

This clonotype has only a few counts. This chain joins TRBV2 and TRBJ2-6; possible D gene TRBD1, 5 bases. Germline assignment: CDR1 SNHLY and CDR2 FYNNEI. The CDR3 runs to 15 residues. Trimming left V 3 bases short and J 1 base short, with 7 bases between. The CDR3 DNA follows: TGTGCCAGCAGTGACAGGGCTTCTGGGGCCAACGTCCTGACTTTC. Translation: CASSDRASGANVLTF. Based on the CDR3 plus reference TRBV2 and TRBJ2-6, the full variable domain is EPEVTQTPSHQVTQMGQEVILRCVPISNHLYFYWYRQILGQKVEFLVSFYNNEISEKSEIFDDQFSVERPDGSNFTLKIRSTKLEDSAMYFCASSDRASGANVLTFGAGSRLTVL.

The rearrangement links TRBV9 to TRBJ1-2, with D possibly being TRBD1 (6 bases). The V end was cut by 0 bases, the J end by 5 bases, with 20 bases between. CDR1 and CDR2 (germline): SGDLS, YYNGEE. The CDR3 spans 17 residues. This CDR3 is CASSVAGVAPLEYGYTF. The CDR3 DNA is TGTGCCAGCAGCGTAGCAGGGGTGGCACCCTTAGAATATGGCTACACCTTC.

This clonotype was seen only a few times. The chain joins TRBV3-1 to TRBJ2-7; D is unresolved. Germline V gene sequence: CDR1 LGHDT, CDR2 YNNKEL (reference sequence). This CDR3 comprises 12 residues. V was shortened by 1 base and J by 9 bases, with 10 bases between the two germline ends. The DNA for the CDR3 is TGTGCCAGCAGCCAAGGAGGAGTCGGGCAGTACTTC. Its translation: CASSQGGVGQYF.

This clonotype was observed at least ten times. The chain has TRBV4-2 and TRBJ2-7; D ambiguous. There are 17 residues in the CDR3. The V gene lost 3 bases and the J gene lost 2 bases, with 20 bases spanning the gap. CDR1 and CDR2 (germline): LGHNA, YNFKEQ. The CDR3 region is CASSHPLQVTKTYEQYF. The DNA for the CDR3 is TGTGCCAGCAGCCACCCGCTTCAGGTAACTAAAACCTACGAGCAGTACTTC.

This clonotype was observed a handful of times. The chain uses TRBV4-1 and TRBJ1-2; the match to TRBD1 covers 8 bases. CDR3 length: 14 amino acids. CDR1 is MGHRA and CDR2 is YSYEKL in the germline V gene. V was clipped by 4 bases and J by 6 bases; unmatched bases: 7. Here the CDR3 reads CASSPPDRVDGYTF. CDR3 DNA: TGCGCCAGCAGCCCCCCGGACAGGGTCGATGGCTACACCTTC.

There are a few counts of this clonotype. V usage is TRBV20-1 and J usage is TRBJ1-3; D may be TRBD1 (6 bases). V was trimmed by 4 bases and J by 4 bases, leaving 14 bases between them. CDR1 DFQATT and CDR2 SNEGSKA come from the germline V gene (reference sequence). This CDR3 is 14 amino acids long. The CDR3 sequence: CSATRTVPGNTIYF. DNA of the CDR3: TGCAGTGCTACCCGGACAGTGCCGGGAAACACCATATATTTT.

Many counts were recorded for this clonotype. The chain carries TRBV9 and TRBJ2-3, with D possibly matching TRBD1 (5 bases). The CDR3 covers 16 residues. V was pared by 4 bases and J by 1 base, with 16 bases between. Per the germline V gene, CDR1 is SGDLS and CDR2 is YYNGEE. CDR3 in amino acids: CASSLSEGRGTDTQYF. In DNA, the CDR3 is TGTGCCAGCAGCCTTTCAGAAGGCAGGGGCACAGATACGCAGTATTTT.

This clonotype was seen a handful of times. CDR3 sequence: CASSPRGTRAYEQYF. As DNA, the CDR3 is TGTGCCAGCAGCCCTAGGGGGACTAGAGCCTACGAGCAGTACTTC. This sequence joins TRBV12-3 or TRBV12-4 and TRBJ2-7; TRBD2 aligns across 8 bases. The CDR3 runs to 15 residues. Trimming cost V 6 bases and J 2 bases; bases outside gene matches: 9.

The chain recombines TRBV19 with TRBJ2-7, with a tentative D call TRBD1 (6 bases). The V end was cut by 2 bases, the J end by 7 bases, with 9 bases between. The CDR3 has 12 amino acids. CDR1 and CDR2 from the germline V gene are LNHDA and SQIVND (reference sequence). The CDR3 nucleotides are TGTGCCAGTAGTATAAGAGGGGGAGAGCAGTACTTC. Amino acids: CASSIRGGEQYF. The full variable domain, with the rest looked up from reference TRBV19 and TRBJ2-7, is DGGITQSPKYLFRKEGQNVTLSCEQNLNHDAMYWYRQDPGQGLRLIYYSQIVNDFQKGDIAEGYSVSREKKESFPLTVTSAQKNPTAFYLCASSIRGGEQYFGPGTRLTVT.

The rearrangement links TRBV3-1 to TRBJ2-3; the match to TRBD2 covers 9 bases. After removal of 2 bases from V and 2 bases from J, the junction contained 5 bases not matched to a gene. The CDR3 spans 16 residues. Germline-derived CDR1 and CDR2 are LGHDT and YNNKEL (reference sequence). As DNA, the CDR3 is TGTGCCAGCAGCCAACTAGCGGGACCCTTCACAGATACGCAGTATTTT. The encoded protein is CASSQLAGPFTDTQYF.

This clonotype was counted between two and nine times. The J gene is TRBJ1-5, the V gene TRBV7-2; D gene unclear. The CDR3 runs to 13 residues. The germline V gene has CDR1 SGHTA and CDR2 FQGNSA. V lost 0 bases and J lost 8, with 8 bases in between. The CDR3 spells CASSLAWGEPQHF. The CDR3 coding sequence is TGTGCCAGCAGCTTAGCCTGGGGTGAGCCCCAGCATTTT.

The J gene is TRBJ1-1, the V gene TRBV12-3 or TRBV12-4; D is perhaps TRBD1 (5 bases). V lost 6 bases to trimming and J lost 10 bases, with 21 bases between them. The CDR3 length is 14 residues. In DNA form, the CDR3 reads TGTGCCAGCAGCCCTCTGGGGGTTATTTCGGCAGCTTTCTTT. It encodes CASSPLGVISAAFF.

In this sample, this clonotype turned up a few times. This chain's CDR3 is CASSDAGLGTDTQYF. The CDR3 DNA reads TGTGCCAGCAGTGACGCTGGACTAGGCACAGATACGCAGTATTTT. The chain is built from TRBV25-1 and TRBJ2-3; TRBD2 agrees at 7 bases. CDR3 length: 15 amino acids. V gave up 3 bases and J gave up 1 base; unmatched junction bases: 4. Germline lookup yields CDR1 MGHDK and CDR2 SYGVNS.

The genes are TRBV6-2 or TRBV6-3 and TRBJ2-3; D gene uncertain. The CDR3 sequence is 14 residues long. The V end lost 6 bases, the J end lost 4 bases, and 14 bases lay between the germline ends. CDR1 is MNHEY, CDR2 SVGEGT, per germline. CDR3 coding DNA: TGTGCCAGCAGCCTCCTGTTGGGTGCAGATACGCAGTATTTT. Encoded protein: CASSLLLGADTQYF.

The table lists this clonotype with many counts. This chain joins TRBV7-9 and TRBJ2-7; tentative D call: TRBD1 (5 bases). Germline CDR1 reads SEHNR; CDR2 reads FQNEAQ (reference sequence). Trimming pared 0 bases from V and 2 bases from J, leaving 11 bases between. CDR3 size: 15 residues. CDR3 amino acids: CASSLALGATYEQYF. CDR3 sequence (DNA): TGTGCCAGCAGCTTAGCCCTTGGGGCCACCTACGAGCAGTACTTC.

This clonotype has just a few counts. The J gene is TRBJ2-7, the V gene TRBV7-8; a weak D match, TRBD1 (6 bases). Trimming removed 1 base at V and 4 bases at J, with 11 bases between. The CDR3 runs to 14 residues. Germline CDR1 and CDR2: SGHVS and FQNEAQ. The CDR3 is CASSLGRTEYEQYF. The CDR3 DNA reads as TGTGCCAGCAGCTTAGGACGGACAGAATACGAGCAGTACTTC. The whole variable domain, filled in from reference TRBV7-8 and TRBJ2-7, reads GAGVSQSPRYKVAKRGQDVALRCDPISGHVSLFWYQQALGQGPEFLTYFQNEAQLDKSGLPSDRFFAERPEGSVSTLKIQRTQQEDSAVYLCASSLGRTEYEQYFGPGTRLTVT.